The clone carrying this T cell receptor beta chain was seen only once. This CDR3 has 15 residues. CDR1 is SGHTA and CDR2 is FQGNSA in the germline V gene. V lost 3 bases and J lost 5; bases outside the gene matches: 8. This sample was included in a study of blood T cell repertoires in COVID-19. Data came from immunoSEQ multiplex PCR; TCRdb stores just in-frame clones and leaves some out. The sample yields roughly 230,000 clones, about 91% seen once. The sample taken for sequencing was peripheral blood. The chain links TRBV7-2 to TRBJ2-5; TRBD2 matches 8 bases. This clonotype was sampled from a woman between 40 and 50 years old who had recovered from COVID-19. The CDR3 DNA follows: TGTGCCAGCAGCTTCGGGACTAGTTATTCGGAGACCCAGTACTTC. The encoded protein is CASSFGTSYSETQYF.